Below, 2 T cell receptor beta chains from the same sample are listed, as sequenced in a study of control samples from healthy donors and cancer patients. Sequencing used immunoSEQ multiplex PCR; TCRdb keeps in-frame clones, though not all of them. The sample lists around 58,000 clones; 95% to 97% were seen once. Sequencing used blood. The receptors come from a woman aged 18-29 years in good health.

This chain uses TRBV2 with TRBJ1-3; 9 nucleotides match TRBD1. The CDR3 consists of 14 residues. Germline trimming cut 4 bases from V and 6 bases from J; bases unmatched to any gene: 4. CDR1 and CDR2 from the germline V gene are SNHLY and FYNNEI. CDR3 loop: CASSVGDRANTIYF. CDR3 coding DNA: TGTGCCAGCAGTGTTGGGGACAGGGCAAACACCATATATTTT.

This clone is a singleton in its sample. This chain's CDR3 is CASSLRRVSYEQYF. The CDR3 nucleotides are TGTGCCAGCAGCTTGAGGAGGGTCTCTTACGAGCAGTACTTC. The J gene is TRBJ2-7, the V gene TRBV5-6; maybe TRBD2 (6 bases). Per the germline V gene, CDR1 is SGHDT and CDR2 is YYEEEE. The V and J ends lost 1 base and 4 bases respectively, with 12 bases between them. This CDR3 is built from 14 residues.